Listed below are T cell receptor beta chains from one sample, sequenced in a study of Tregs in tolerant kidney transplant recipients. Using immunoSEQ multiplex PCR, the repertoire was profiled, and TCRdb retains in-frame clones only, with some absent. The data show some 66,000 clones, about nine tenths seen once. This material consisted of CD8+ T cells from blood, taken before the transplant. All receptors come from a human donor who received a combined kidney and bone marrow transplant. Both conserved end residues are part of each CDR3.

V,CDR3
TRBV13,CASSGQIQETQYF
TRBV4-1,CASSHRTGNYGYTF
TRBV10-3,CAISEPGLAGAGGETQYF
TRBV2,CASNTQSSYNEQFF
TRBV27,CASSLLQGEQYF
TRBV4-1,CASSQPQDTNTGELFF
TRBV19,CASSVDSWGEQFF
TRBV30,CAWSVAGPNEQYF
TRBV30,CAWSVSAGNTEAFF
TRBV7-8,CASSSTDDRYGYTF
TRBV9,CASSAGVTPYEQYF
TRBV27,CASRPGFSGETQYF
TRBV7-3,CASSSGGGNTGELFF
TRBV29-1,CSVARENTGELFF
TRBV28,CASSLTSNEQFF
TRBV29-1,CSVAGGGYEQYF